The 27 T cell receptor beta chains below all came from one sample that was sequenced in a study of siplizumab effects on memory and regulatory T cells. Method: immunoSEQ multiplex PCR; TCRdb's copy keeps in-frame clones and lacks some. Seen here are 100,000 to 120,000 clones, roughly 92% observed once, and the top ten hold 1% to 1.5%. Sequencing was done on a sample of CD4+ T cells sorted from blood. The receptors originated from a human donor in good health.

Remarks on this clone: The sample carries other DNA sequences with the same CDR3. This chain connects TRBV2 to TRBJ1-2; D not certain. The CDR3 totals 12 residues. The V end was cut by 4 bases, the J end by 2 bases, with 5 bases between. CDR1 is SNHLY and CDR2 is FYNNEI in the germline V gene. CDR3 coding DNA: TGTGCCAGCAGTGGGAGGAACTATGGCTACACCTTC. Its protein is CASSGRNYGYTF.

The genes are TRBV5-5 and TRBJ2-3; 7 nucleotides line up with TRBD2. Germline CDR1 and CDR2: SGHKS and YYEKEE (reference sequence). V was clipped by 0 bases and J by 4 bases; unmatched bases: 2. The CDR3 has 14 amino acids. For the CDR3, the DNA is TGTGCCAGCAGCTTGGAGGGAGGGGCAGATACGCAGTATTTT. Translation gives CASSLEGGADTQYF.

The gene calls are TRBV4-1 and TRBJ2-7; 8 nucleotides agree with TRBD2. Germline CDR1 and CDR2: MGHRA and YSYEKL. Trimming cost V 1 base and J 0 bases; bases outside gene matches: 2. This CDR3 is 15 amino acids long. CDR3 DNA sequence: TGCGCCAGCAGCCAAGCTAGCGGGTACTCCTACGAGCAGTACTTC. Amino acid sequence: CASSQASGYSYEQYF.

The gene calls are TRBV7-8 and TRBJ2-1; TRBD2 agrees at 12 bases. The germline V gene encodes CDR1 SGHVS and CDR2 FQNEAQ. V trimming: 6 bases; J trimming: 9 bases; junction bases outside the gene matches: 15. This CDR3 contains 17 residues. CDR3 residues: CASRFHPLAGGSGEQFF. The CDR3 bases are TGTGCCAGCAGGTTCCACCCCCTAGCGGGGGGGTCCGGTGAGCAGTTCTTC. Supplemented by reference TRBV7-8 and TRBJ2-1, the full variable domain reads GAGVSQSPRYKVAKRGQDVALRCDPISGHVSLFWYQQALGQGPEFLTYFQNEAQLDKSGLPSDRFFAERPEGSVSTLKIQRTQQEDSAVYLCASRFHPLAGGSGEQFFGPGTRLTVL.

This rearrangement joins TRBV6-1 to TRBJ2-6, with D unresolved. The V gene lost 7 bases and the J gene lost 2 bases, with 12 bases spanning the gap. This CDR3 region has 15 residues. Germline V gene data show CDR1 as MNHNS and CDR2 as SASEGT. In DNA form, the CDR3 reads TGTGCCAGCATATCGAAGCGAGCTGGGGCCAACGTCCTGACTTTC. Protein product: CASISKRAGANVLTF.

A single count supports this clone. The CDR3 nucleotides are TGTGCCAGCAGCCGCCGGGACGGGTACTACGAGCAGTACTTC. Translation gives CASSRRDGYYEQYF. The J gene is TRBJ2-7, the V gene TRBV5-6, with D perhaps given as TRBD1 or TRBD2 (5 bases each). V was shortened by 4 bases and J by 3 bases, with 14 bases between the two germline ends. There are 14 residues in the CDR3. Germline lookup yields CDR1 SGHDT and CDR2 YYEEEE.

The V and J genes are TRBV10-3 and TRBJ1-1; 7 bases match TRBD1. Germline loops: CDR1 ENHRY, CDR2 SYGVKD. V shed 6 bases and J 2 bases; nucleotides not matched to a gene: 9. The CDR3 is 15 amino acids. The CDR3 DNA reads TGTGCCATCAGAACGTGGACAGGACCAAACACTGAAGCTTTCTTT. It specifies CAIRTWTGPNTEAFF.

This chain connects TRBV4-1 to TRBJ2-7; possible D gene TRBD2, 5 bases. V gave up 4 bases and J gave up 7 bases, with 14 bases separating them. The CDR3 totals 13 residues. Per the germline V gene, CDR1 is MGHRA and CDR2 is YSYEKL. The CDR3 sequence: CASSPTLRGEQYF. The CDR3 DNA reads TGCGCCAGCAGCCCCACATTACGAGGGGAGCAGTACTTC.

The rearrangement uses TRBV29-1 and TRBJ2-5, with 7 bases that match TRBD2. Per the germline V gene, CDR1 is SQVTM and CDR2 is ANQGSEA. The CDR3 is 14 amino acids. After removal of 3 bases from V and 1 base from J, the junction contained 5 bases not matched to a gene. The DNA for the CDR3 is TGCAGCGTTGATGGGGGGGTCATCCAAGAGACCCAGTACTTC. Amino acid sequence: CSVDGGVIQETQYF.

The rearrangement joins TRBV5-1 to TRBJ2-5; perhaps TRBD2 as D (5 bases). This CDR3 has 12 residues. V lost 3 bases, J lost 5 bases, and 8 bases lay in between. CDR1 and CDR2 from the germline V gene are SGHRS and YFSETQ. The CDR3 here is CASSWTGETQYF. DNA of the CDR3: TGCGCCAGCAGCTGGACGGGGGAGACCCAGTACTTC.

The chain has TRBV19 and TRBJ1-2; D is uncertain. The V end was cut by 6 bases, the J end by 4 bases, with 21 bases between. CDR1 is LNHDA and CDR2 is SQIVND in the germline V gene (reference sequence). The CDR3 length is 16 residues. CDR3 DNA sequence: TGTGCCAGTAGCCCCCGGGCTTCCGTTGCCCTCTATGGCTACACCTTC. The encoded protein is CASSPRASVALYGYTF.

The V call is TRBV7-8, the J call TRBJ1-4; a possible D gene is TRBD1 (5 bases). The ends were cut back, 5 bases at V and 0 bases at J, with 7 bases in the middle. Germline V gives CDR1 SGHVS, CDR2 FQNEAQ. This CDR3 spans 14 amino acids. The CDR3 bases are TGTGCCAGCAGCAAGACAGCAACTAATGAAAAACTGTTTTTT. Protein sequence: CASSKTATNEKLFF.

This chain joins TRBV14 and TRBJ2-3, with 9 bases aligning to TRBD2. V dropped 5 bases and J dropped 3; count of bases not matched to a gene: 9. Germline assignment: CDR1 SGHDN and CDR2 FVKESK. The CDR3 loop spans 16 amino acids. CDR3 DNA sequence: TGTGCCAGCAGCGTGTACTATACTAGCGGGACAGATACGCAGTATTTT. Amino acids: CASSVYYTSGTDTQYF.

The chain employs TRBV5-1 and TRBJ2-3, with D unresolved. Trimming cost V 4 bases and J 0 bases, with 9 bases left between them. The CDR3 is 14 amino acids. Looked up from germline, CDR1 is SGHRS and CDR2 is YFSETQ. The CDR3 nucleotides are TGCGCCAGCAGCATTCTCTCTAGCACAGATACGCAGTATTTT. It encodes CASSILSSTDTQYF.

The chain is built from TRBV12-5 and TRBJ2-1, with 13 bases that match TRBD2. Trimming cost V 4 bases and J 6 bases; bases outside gene matches: 12. The CDR3 loop spans 18 amino acids. Germline V gene lookup returns CDR1 LGHNT and CDR2 FRNRAP. The CDR3, as DNA: TGTGCTAGTGGTTCCGGGACTAGCGGGATCCGGGTCCGCAATGAGCAGTTCTTC. It specifies CASGSGTSGIRVRNEQFF.

The chain uses TRBV6-5 and TRBJ2-7; tentative D call: TRBD2 (5 bases). V was trimmed by 2 bases and J by 6 bases, leaving 11 bases between them. The germline CDR1 and CDR2 sequences are MNHEY and SVGAGI. The CDR3 loop spans 13 amino acids. Here the CDR3 reads CASSYGGRGEQYF. CDR3 sequence (DNA): TGTGCCAGCAGTTACGGTGGTCGGGGCGAGCAGTACTTC.

This rearrangement joins TRBV5-6 to TRBJ1-2, with D perhaps TRBD1 (5 bases). This CDR3 is 15 amino acids long. Trimming cost V 0 bases and J 12 bases, with 21 bases left between them. The germline CDR1 and CDR2 sequences are SGHDT and YYEEEE. The CDR3 sequence is CASSLDGGTSLLNTF. The CDR3 DNA sequence: TGTGCCAGCAGCTTGGATGGGGGTACGAGCTTACTCAACACCTTC.

The CDR3: CASSPPASPYEQYF. The CDR3 bases are TGTGCCAGCTCACCACCGGCCAGCCCCTACGAGCAGTACTTC. This chain joins TRBV18 and TRBJ2-7; D ambiguous. Per germline, CDR1 KGHSH and CDR2 LQKENI. The CDR3 runs 14 residues. Trimming shortened V by 0 bases and J by 2 bases, and 8 bases separated the two germline ends.

This sequence joins TRBV5-8 and TRBJ1-2; 7 bases agree with TRBD1. CDR3 length: 14 residues. Trimming at V came to 7 bases and at J to 6 bases, leaving 12 bases not matched to a gene. Germline V gene lookup returns CDR1 SGHTS and CDR2 YDEGEE. The DNA for the CDR3 is TGTGCCAGCTTTTCCTACAGGGGTGGAGATGGCTACACCTTC. Protein sequence: CASFSYRGGDGYTF.

The CDR3 spells CASSQDWGRITNGELFF. The CDR3, as DNA: TGCGCCAGCAGCCAAGATTGGGGCAGGATTACGAACGGGGAGCTGTTTTTT. This chain joins TRBV4-1 and TRBJ2-2; a possible D gene is TRBD1 (5 bases). Per germline, CDR1 MGHRA and CDR2 YSYEKL. This CDR3 has 17 residues. V was shortened by 0 bases and J by 7 bases, with 18 bases between the two germline ends.

The chain combines TRBV29-1 with TRBJ1-4; D is unclear. V was trimmed by 5 bases and J by 5 bases, leaving 9 bases between them. The CDR3 totals 12 residues. Germline CDR1 and CDR2: SQVTM and ANQGSEA. In DNA form, the CDR3 reads TGCAGCGTTCAGCGATCAAATGAAAAACTGTTTTTT. This translates into CSVQRSNEKLFF.

This CDR3 reads CASSVDGIGELFF. For the CDR3, the DNA is TGTGCCAGCAGCGTAGACGGGATCGGGGAGCTGTTTTTT. V gene TRBV9 combines with J gene TRBJ2-2; possible D gene TRBD2, 5 bases. CDR1 SGDLS and CDR2 YYNGEE come from the germline V gene. V was pared by 0 bases and J by 7 bases, with 7 bases between. This CDR3 is built from 13 residues.

In this sample, this clone turned up once. The chain couples TRBV18 to TRBJ1-1; a weak D match, TRBD1 (6 bases). CDR1 is KGHSH, CDR2 LQKENI, per germline. The CDR3 runs 15 residues. Trimming stripped 1 base from V and 5 bases from J, with 14 bases between. Written as DNA, the CDR3 is TGTGCCAGCTCACCACGGGGAGGGGGGTATACTGAAGCTTTCTTT. It codes for CASSPRGGGYTEAFF.

This rearrangement joins TRBV25-1 to TRBJ2-7; D remains ambiguous. V was pared by 3 bases and J by 6 bases, with 9 bases between. The germline gives CDR1 MGHDK, CDR2 SYGVNS. This CDR3 comprises 12 residues. The CDR3: CASSETRAEQYF. Here the CDR3 DNA reads TGTGCCAGCAGTGAGACCCGAGCCGAGCAGTACTTC.

The chain joins TRBV11-2 to TRBJ1-2, with 8 nucleotides matching TRBD1. CDR3 length equals 14 residues. V was pared by 5 bases and J by 6 bases, with 8 bases of the junction left unmatched. CDR1 is SGHAT and CDR2 is FQNNGV in the germline V gene. This chain's CDR3 is CASSHSTTGDGYTF. The CDR3, as DNA: TGTGCCAGCAGCCACTCTACGACAGGGGATGGCTACACCTTC.

The chain uses TRBV18 and TRBJ2-7; TRBD1 matches at 8 bases. This CDR3 comprises 14 residues. CDR1 and CDR2 (germline): KGHSH, LQKENI. The ends lost 4 bases at V and 3 bases at J; junction bases unmatched: 5. In DNA, the CDR3 is TGTGCCAGCTCACGCGACAGGGGAAGCTACGAGCAGTACTTC. This gives the protein CASSRDRGSYEQYF.

The rearrangement links TRBV7-9 to TRBJ2-1, with D possibly TRBD2 on 5 matching bases. The CDR3 runs to 13 residues. Between the trimmed V and J ends, which lost 3 bases and 8 bases, there was a span of 11 bases. In germline, CDR1 is SEHNR, CDR2 FQNEAQ (reference sequence). The CDR3 DNA is TGTGCCAGCAGCTTGGAGGTGAACCATGAGCAGTTCTTC. Its translation is CASSLEVNHEQFF.